This record covers a single T cell receptor (beta chain). Its target is not known. Germline DNA was extracted too, while blood RNA derived from unsorted whole blood. In advance of surgery, around 4 milliliters of peripheral blood were collected. Constant-region priming of 500 ng total RNA yielded TCR beta cDNA. Investigators got TCR beta libraries out of three nested multiplex PCR rounds, done with slightly modified ARM-PCR. Each CDR3 protein is one row after TCRdb ran MiXCR on the multiplex PCR reads. The sample records approximately 300,000 distinct CDR3 sequences, about 62% being singletons. The sample is drawn from a study of tumor-infiltrating lymphocytes in primary liver carcinoma. The study, taken as a whole, reports: Tumors significantly exceeded blood in top-250-clone fraction (p = 0.039).

This TCR derives from a middle-aged man with primary liver carcinoma and hepatitis B virus infection. Sequenced sample: peripheral blood.

This CDR3 reads CASRAEGPGFVGELFF. The DNA of the CDR3 is TGTGCCAGCAGAGCGGAGGGGCCAGGTTTCGTCGGGGAGCTGTTTTTT. The V and J genes are TRBV5-4 and TRBJ2-2; D may be TRBD2 (6 bases). V was clipped by 5 bases and J by 7 bases, with 21 bases between them. The CDR3 spans 16 residues. Germline lookup yields CDR1 SGHNT and CDR2 YYREEE (reference sequence).